Listed below are T cell receptor beta chains from one sample, sequenced in a study of OX40 agonist ivuxolimab in advanced cancers. Sequencing used immunoSEQ multiplex PCR; TCRdb keeps in-frame clones, though not all of them. The sample carries around 80,000 clones, approximately 84% recorded once. The starting material was CD4+ or CD8+ T cells sorted from blood, obtained in a trial of the OX40 agonist ivuxolimab. The receptors shown here come from an adult with an advanced solid tumor such as melanoma, head and neck, liver or kidney cancer. Each CDR3 is given with its conserved first and last residue. Each record gives: V gene, J gene, clone size, D gene, CDR3 protein, CDR3 DNA. The D gene is left open where the match is weak. Clone size is shown for a subset of rows, as once, few, many or a class of expanded clone.

V: TRBV6-1; J: TRBJ1-5; size: -; D: TRBD1; CDR3: CASRTTGGNQPQHF; DNA: TGTGCCAGCAGGACGACAGGGGGAAATCAGCCCCAGCATTTT
V: TRBV5-1; J: TRBJ1-1; size: -; D: TRBD1; CDR3: CASSPLDRAFTEAFF; DNA: TGCGCCAGCAGCCCCCTGGACAGGGCATTCACTGAAGCTTTCTTT
V: TRBV6-1; J: TRBJ1-2; size: -; D: -; CDR3: CASRTDFRGYTF; DNA: TGTGCCAGCAGGACAGATTTCCGTGGCTACACCTTC
V: TRBV27; J: TRBJ2-2; size: -; D: -; CDR3: CASSLRAGELFF; DNA: TGTGCCAGCAGTTTACGTGCCGGGGAGCTGTTTTTT
V: TRBV9; J: TRBJ1-2; size: -; D: -; CDR3: CASSAHPQGSGYTF; DNA: TGTGCCAGCAGCGCCCATCCTCAGGGAAGCGGCTACACCTTC
V: TRBV5-1; J: TRBJ2-3; size: once; D: TRBD2; CDR3: CASSLWTSGGAGDTQYF; DNA: TGCGCCAGCAGCTTATGGACTAGCGGGGGGGCCGGAGATACGCAGTATTTT
V: TRBV18; J: TRBJ1-1; size: -; D: -; CDR3: CASSPPGDTEAFF; DNA: TGTGCCAGCTCACCGCCGGGGGACACTGAAGCTTTCTTT
V: TRBV14; J: TRBJ1-2; size: few; D: -; CDR3: CASSQGNYGYTF; DNA: TGTGCCAGCAGTCAGGGGAACTATGGCTACACCTTC
V: TRBV7-2; J: TRBJ2-7; size: many; D: -; CDR3: CASSRTRDPYEQYF; DNA: TGTGCCAGCAGCAGAACCCGAGATCCCTACGAGCAGTACTTC
V: TRBV5-1; J: TRBJ2-7; size: -; D: TRBD1; CDR3: CASSLGIGGSYEQYF; DNA: TGCGCCAGCAGCTTGGGGATAGGGGGCAGCTACGAGCAGTACTTC
V: TRBV4-2; J: TRBJ2-2; size: -; D: -; CDR3: CASSQDSMSGGRGELFF; DNA: TGTGCCAGCAGCCAAGATTCCATGAGTGGGGGCCGGGGGGAGCTGTTTTTT
V: TRBV19; J: TRBJ1-5; size: -; D: -; CDR3: CASSIVGWNQPQHF; DNA: TGTGCCAGTAGTATAGTGGGGTGGAATCAGCCCCAGCATTTT